The present entry profiles one T cell receptor beta chain with its context. Its antigen is unknown. These data come from a study of cytomegalovirus exposure and HLA in healthy donors. Study-wide points: Across all donors, roughly uniform sequencing depth was an assumption of the presence/absence analyses. Information on immune exposure was restricted to one variable (CMV serostatus).

Samples came from healthy bone marrow donors. Germline CDR1 is LNHDA and CDR2 is SQIVND (reference sequence). The CDR3 is 16 amino acids. J was trimmed by 5 bases and V by 3 bases; bases with no gene match: 9. This PCR relied on a set of 60 Vbeta primers and 13 Jbeta primers. Produced via immunoSEQ multiplex PCR; TCRdb's table is partial and in-frame only. This sample has 150,000 to 200,000 clones, with 80% found just once. The V call is TRBV19, the J call TRBJ2-2, with 7 bases aligning to TRBD1. The sequenced sample was PBMCs. This TCR came from a woman in her 40s in good health and CMV-seronegative. The CDR3 spells CASSMTGPVRTGELFF. The CDR3 nucleotides are TGTGCCAGTAGTATGACAGGGCCGGTGAGGACCGGGGAGCTGTTTTTT.